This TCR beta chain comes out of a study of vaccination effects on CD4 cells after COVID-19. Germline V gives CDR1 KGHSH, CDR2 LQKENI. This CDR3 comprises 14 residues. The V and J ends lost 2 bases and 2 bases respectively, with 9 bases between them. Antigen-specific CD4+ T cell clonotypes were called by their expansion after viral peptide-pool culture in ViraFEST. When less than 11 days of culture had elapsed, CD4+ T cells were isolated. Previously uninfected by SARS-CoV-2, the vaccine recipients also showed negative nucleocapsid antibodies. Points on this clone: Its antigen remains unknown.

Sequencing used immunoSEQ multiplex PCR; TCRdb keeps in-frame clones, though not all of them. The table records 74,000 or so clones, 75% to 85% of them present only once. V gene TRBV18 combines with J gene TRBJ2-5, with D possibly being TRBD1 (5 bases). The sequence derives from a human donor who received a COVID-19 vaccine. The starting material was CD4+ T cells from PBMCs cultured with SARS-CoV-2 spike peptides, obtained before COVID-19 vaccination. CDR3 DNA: TGTGCCAGCTCACCAAAGGGGTCACAAGAGACCCAGTACTTC. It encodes CASSPKGSQETQYF.